This T cell receptor beta chain was obtained from a study of siplizumab effects on memory and regulatory T cells. Study-wide results and limits: Significant reduction of alloreactive sequences traceable to unstimulated CD4+ memory cells was observed with siplizumab. In unstimulated cells, naive T cells appeared more diverse than memory T cells and seemed major alloresponse contributors.

This clone was recorded once. Its specificity is not known. Assay used: immunoSEQ multiplex PCR; TCRdb lists only in-frame clones, some missing. The sample contains 55,000 to 70,000 clones, 90% to 95% of which appear only once. This clonotype was sampled from a human donor in good health. Source material: CD8+ T cells sorted from blood.

This CDR3 reads CASSVLGGDPYNEQFF. DNA of the CDR3: TGTGCCAGCAGTGTGCTTGGGGGGGATCCCTACAATGAGCAGTTCTTC. J is TRBJ2-1 and V is TRBV6-1; 7 bases are shared with TRBD2. The CDR3 loop spans 16 amino acids. CDR1 MNHNS and CDR2 SASEGT come from the germline V gene. With 4 bases clipped from V and 2 bases from J, the junction kept 8 bases outside the gene matches.